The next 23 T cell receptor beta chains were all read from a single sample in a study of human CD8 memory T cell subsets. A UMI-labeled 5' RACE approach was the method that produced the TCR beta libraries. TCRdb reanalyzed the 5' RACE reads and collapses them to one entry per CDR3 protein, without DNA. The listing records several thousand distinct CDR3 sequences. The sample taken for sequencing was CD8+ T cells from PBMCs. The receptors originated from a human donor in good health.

CDR3 in amino acids: CAWEVSGQETQYF. The rearrangement links TRBV30 to TRBJ2-5. The CDR3 runs 13 residues. Germline assignment: CDR1 GTSNPN and CDR2 SVGIG (reference sequence).

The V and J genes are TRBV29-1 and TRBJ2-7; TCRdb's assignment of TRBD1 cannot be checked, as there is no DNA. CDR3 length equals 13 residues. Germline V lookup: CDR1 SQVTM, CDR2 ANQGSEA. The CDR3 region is CSVETTQAYEQYF.

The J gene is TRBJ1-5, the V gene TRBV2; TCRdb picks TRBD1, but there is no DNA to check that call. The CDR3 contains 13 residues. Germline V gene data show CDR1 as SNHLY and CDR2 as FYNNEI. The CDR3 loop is CASSDGGAQPQHF.

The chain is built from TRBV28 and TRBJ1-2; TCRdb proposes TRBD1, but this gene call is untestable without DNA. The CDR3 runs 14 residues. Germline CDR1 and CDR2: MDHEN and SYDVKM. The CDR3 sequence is CASSLGQVNYGYTF.

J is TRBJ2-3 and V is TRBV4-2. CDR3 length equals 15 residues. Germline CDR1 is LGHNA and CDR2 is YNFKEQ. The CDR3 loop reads CASSYRRLSTDTQYF.

This chain's CDR3 is CASSPRGSGRAFGQFF. The chain employs TRBV14 and TRBJ2-1; with no DNA, the TCRdb D assignment of TRBD2 cannot be verified. This CDR3 is 16 amino acids long. CDR1 SGHDN and CDR2 FVKESK come from the germline V gene.

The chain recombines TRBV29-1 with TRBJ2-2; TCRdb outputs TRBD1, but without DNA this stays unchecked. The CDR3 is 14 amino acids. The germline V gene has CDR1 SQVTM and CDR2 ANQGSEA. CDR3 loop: CSAEQGYNTGELFF.

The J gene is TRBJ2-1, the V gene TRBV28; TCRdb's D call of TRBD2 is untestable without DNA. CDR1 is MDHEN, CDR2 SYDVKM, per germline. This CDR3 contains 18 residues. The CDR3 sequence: CASSAMGASGSSYNEQFF. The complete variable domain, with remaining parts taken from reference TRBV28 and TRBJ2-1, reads DVKVTQSSRYLVKRTGEKVFLECVQDMDHENMFWYRQDPGLGLRLIYFSYDVKMKEKGDIPEGYSVSREKKERFSLILESASTNQTSMYLCASSAMGASGSSYNEQFFGPGTRLTVL.

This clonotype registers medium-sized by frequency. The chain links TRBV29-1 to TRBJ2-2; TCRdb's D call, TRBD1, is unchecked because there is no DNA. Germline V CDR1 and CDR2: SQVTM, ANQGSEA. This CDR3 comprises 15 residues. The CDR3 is CSVNGARGDTGELFF.

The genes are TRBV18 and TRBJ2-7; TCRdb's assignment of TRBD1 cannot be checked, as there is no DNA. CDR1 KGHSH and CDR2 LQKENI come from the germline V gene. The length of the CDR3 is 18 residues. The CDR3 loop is CASSPLRGEERAGYEQYF.

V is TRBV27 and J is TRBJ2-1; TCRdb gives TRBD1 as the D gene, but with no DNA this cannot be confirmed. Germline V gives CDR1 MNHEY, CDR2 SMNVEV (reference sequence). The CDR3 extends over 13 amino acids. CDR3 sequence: CASSFNIAGEQFF.

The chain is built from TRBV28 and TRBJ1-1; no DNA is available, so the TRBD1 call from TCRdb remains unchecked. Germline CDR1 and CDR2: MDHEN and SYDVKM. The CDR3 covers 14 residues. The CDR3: CASSLGTGNTEAFF. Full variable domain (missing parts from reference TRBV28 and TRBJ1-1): DVKVTQSSRYLVKRTGEKVFLECVQDMDHENMFWYRQDPGLGLRLIYFSYDVKMKEKGDIPEGYSVSREKKERFSLILESASTNQTSMYLCASSLGTGNTEAFFGQGTRLTVV.

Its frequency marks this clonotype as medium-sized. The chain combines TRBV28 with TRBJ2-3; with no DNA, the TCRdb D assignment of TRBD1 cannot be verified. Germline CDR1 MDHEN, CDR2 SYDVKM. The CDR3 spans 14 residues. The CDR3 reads CASSFLGEGGTQYF.

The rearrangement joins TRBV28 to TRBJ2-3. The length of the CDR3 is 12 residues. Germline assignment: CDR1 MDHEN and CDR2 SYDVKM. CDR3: CASSPHQDTQYF.

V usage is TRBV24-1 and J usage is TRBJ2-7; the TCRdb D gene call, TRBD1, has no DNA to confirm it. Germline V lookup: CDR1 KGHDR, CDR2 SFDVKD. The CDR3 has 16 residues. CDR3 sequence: CATSTSFWDILGEQYF.

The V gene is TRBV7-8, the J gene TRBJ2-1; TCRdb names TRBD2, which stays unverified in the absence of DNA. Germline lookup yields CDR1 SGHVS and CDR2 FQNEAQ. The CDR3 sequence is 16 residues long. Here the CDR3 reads CASSPLLAGMYNEQFF.

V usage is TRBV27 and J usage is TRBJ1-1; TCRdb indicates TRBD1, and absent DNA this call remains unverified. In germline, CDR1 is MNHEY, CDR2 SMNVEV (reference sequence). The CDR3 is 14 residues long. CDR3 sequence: CASSRTAGFTEAFF.

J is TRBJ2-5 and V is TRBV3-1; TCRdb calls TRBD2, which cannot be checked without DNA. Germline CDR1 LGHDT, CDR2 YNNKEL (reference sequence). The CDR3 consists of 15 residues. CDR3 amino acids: CASSQEEGYQETQYF.

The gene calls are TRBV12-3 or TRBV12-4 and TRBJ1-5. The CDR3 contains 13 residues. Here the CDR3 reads CASRRESNQPQHF.

This CDR3 reads CASSTGTGAYEQYF. This chain joins TRBV19 and TRBJ2-7; the TCRdb D gene call, TRBD1, has no DNA to confirm it. Germline V CDR1 and CDR2: LNHDA, SQIVND (reference sequence). The CDR3 spans 14 residues. Using reference TRBV19 and TRBJ2-7 for the parts outside the CDR3, the full variable domain is DGGITQSPKYLFRKEGQNVTLSCEQNLNHDAMYWYRQDPGQGLRLIYYSQIVNDFQKGDIAEGYSVSREKKESFPLTVTSAQKNPTAFYLCASSTGTGAYEQYFGPGTRLTVT.

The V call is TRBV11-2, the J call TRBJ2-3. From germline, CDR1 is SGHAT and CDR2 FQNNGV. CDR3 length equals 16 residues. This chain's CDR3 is CASSWNRGSYTDTQYF.

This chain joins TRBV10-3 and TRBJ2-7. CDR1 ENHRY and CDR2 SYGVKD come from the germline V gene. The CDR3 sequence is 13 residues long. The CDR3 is CAISGTGPYEQYF.

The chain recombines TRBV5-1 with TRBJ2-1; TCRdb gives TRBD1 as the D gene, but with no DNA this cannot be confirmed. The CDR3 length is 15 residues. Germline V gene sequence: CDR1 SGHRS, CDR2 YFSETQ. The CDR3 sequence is CASSLVLTGADEQFF.